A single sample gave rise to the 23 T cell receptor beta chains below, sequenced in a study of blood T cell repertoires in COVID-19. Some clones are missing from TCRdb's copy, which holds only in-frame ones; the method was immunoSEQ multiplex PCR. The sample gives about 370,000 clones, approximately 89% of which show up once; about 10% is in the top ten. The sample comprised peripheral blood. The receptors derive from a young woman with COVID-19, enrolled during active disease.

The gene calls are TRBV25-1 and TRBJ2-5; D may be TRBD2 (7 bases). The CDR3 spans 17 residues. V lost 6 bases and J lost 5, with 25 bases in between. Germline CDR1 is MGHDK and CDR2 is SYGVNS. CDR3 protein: CASRSRRGGERLETQYF. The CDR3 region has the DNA TGTGCCAGCAGGAGTCGGAGGGGGGGCGAGAGGTTGGAGACCCAGTACTTC.

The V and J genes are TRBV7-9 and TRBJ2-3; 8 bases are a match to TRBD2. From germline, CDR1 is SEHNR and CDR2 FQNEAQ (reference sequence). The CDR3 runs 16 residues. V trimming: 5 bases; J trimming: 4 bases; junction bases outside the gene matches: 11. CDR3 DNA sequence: TGTGCCAGCAGCCCGCCCCCGGCGGGAGGATCAGATACGCAGTATTTT. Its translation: CASSPPPAGGSDTQYF.

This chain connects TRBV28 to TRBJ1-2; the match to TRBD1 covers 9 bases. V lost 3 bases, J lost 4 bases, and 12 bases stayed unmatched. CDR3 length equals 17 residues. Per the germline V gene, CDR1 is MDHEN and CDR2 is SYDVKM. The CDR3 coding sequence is TGTGCCAGCAGTTTTGGGACAGGGAGAAAAACACGCTATGGCTACACCTTC. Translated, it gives CASSFGTGRKTRYGYTF.

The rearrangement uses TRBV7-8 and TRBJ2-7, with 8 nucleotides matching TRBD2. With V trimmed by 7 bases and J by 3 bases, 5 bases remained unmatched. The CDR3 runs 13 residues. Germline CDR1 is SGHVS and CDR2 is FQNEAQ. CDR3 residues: CASISGTSYEQYF. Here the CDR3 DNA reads TGTGCCAGCATATCCGGGACTAGCTACGAGCAGTACTTC.

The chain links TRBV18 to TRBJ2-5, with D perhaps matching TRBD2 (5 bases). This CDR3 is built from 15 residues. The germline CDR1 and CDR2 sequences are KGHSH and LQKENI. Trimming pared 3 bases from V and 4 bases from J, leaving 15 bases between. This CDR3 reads CASSPVRGLGETQYF. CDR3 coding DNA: TGTGCCAGCTCACCGGTACGAGGGCTGGGAGAGACCCAGTACTTC.

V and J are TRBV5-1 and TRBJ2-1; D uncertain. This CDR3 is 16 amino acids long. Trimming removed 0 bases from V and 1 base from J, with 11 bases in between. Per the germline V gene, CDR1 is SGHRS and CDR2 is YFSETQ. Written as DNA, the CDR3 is TGCGCCAGCAGCTTGGAGGCAGGATTATCCTACAATGAGCAGTTCTTC. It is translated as CASSLEAGLSYNEQFF.

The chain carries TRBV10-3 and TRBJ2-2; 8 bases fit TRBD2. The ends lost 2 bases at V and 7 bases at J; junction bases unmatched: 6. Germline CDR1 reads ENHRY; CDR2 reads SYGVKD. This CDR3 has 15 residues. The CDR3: CAISEAGGRDGELFF. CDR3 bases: TGTGCCATCAGTGAGGCGGGAGGACGGGACGGGGAGCTGTTTTTT.

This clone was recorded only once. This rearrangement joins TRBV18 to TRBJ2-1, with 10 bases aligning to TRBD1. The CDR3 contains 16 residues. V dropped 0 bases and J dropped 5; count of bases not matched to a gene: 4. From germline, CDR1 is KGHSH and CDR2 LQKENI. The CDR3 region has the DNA TGTGCCAGCTCACCACCGCTCGGACAGGGGGACAATGAGCAGTTCTTC. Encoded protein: CASSPPLGQGDNEQFF.

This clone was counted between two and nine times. The CDR3 sequence: CAISESGQPNEQYF. The CDR3 coding sequence is TGTGCCATCAGTGAGTCAGGACAGCCCAACGAGCAGTACTTC. The rearrangement uses TRBV10-3 and TRBJ2-7, with D perhaps TRBD1 (6 bases). The ends were cut back, 0 bases at V and 5 bases at J, with 11 bases in the middle. This CDR3 has 14 residues. The germline V gene has CDR1 ENHRY and CDR2 SYGVKD.

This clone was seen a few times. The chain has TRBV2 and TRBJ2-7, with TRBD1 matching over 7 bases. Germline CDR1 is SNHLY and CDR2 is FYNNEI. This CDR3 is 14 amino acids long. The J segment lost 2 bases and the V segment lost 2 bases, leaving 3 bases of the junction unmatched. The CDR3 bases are TGTGCCAGCAGTGAAAAAAGGGGGCCCTACGAGCAGTACTTC. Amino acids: CASSEKRGPYEQYF.

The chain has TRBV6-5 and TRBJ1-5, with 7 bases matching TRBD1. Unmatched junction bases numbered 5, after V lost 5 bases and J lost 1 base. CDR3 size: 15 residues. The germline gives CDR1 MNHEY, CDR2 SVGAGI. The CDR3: CASSKTGTSNQPQHF. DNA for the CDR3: TGTGCCAGCAGTAAGACAGGGACGAGCAATCAGCCCCAGCATTTT.

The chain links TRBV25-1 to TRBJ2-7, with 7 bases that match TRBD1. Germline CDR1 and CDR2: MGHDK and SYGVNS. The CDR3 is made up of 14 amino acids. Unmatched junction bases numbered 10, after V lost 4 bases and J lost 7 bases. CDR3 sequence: CASSGTGRSREQYF. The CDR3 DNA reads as TGTGCCAGCAGTGGGACAGGCCGCTCGAGGGAGCAGTACTTC.

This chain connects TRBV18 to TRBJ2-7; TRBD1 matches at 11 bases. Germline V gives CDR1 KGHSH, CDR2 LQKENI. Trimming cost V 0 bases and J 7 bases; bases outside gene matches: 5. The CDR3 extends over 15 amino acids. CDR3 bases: TGTGCCAGCTCACCACCTGGACAGGGGGCGCAAGAGCAGTACTTC. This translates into CASSPPGQGAQEQYF.

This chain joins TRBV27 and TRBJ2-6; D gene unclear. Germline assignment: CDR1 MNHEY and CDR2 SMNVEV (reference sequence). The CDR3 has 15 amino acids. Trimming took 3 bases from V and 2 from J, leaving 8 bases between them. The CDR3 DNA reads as TGTGCCAGCAGTTTGGGCAGGCCTGGGGCCAACGTCCTGACTTTC. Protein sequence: CASSLGRPGANVLTF.

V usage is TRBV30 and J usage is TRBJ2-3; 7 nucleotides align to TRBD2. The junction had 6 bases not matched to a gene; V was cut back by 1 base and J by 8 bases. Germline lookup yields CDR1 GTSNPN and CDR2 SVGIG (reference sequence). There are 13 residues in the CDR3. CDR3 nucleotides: TGTGCCTGGAGTGCCGGACTAGAAGGTACGCAGTATTTT. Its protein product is CAWSAGLEGTQYF.

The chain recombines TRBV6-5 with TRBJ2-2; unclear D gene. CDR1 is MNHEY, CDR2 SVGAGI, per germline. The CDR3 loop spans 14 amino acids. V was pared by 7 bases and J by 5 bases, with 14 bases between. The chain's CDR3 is CASIRSWVTGELFF. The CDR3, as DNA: TGTGCCAGCATTAGGAGTTGGGTGACCGGGGAGCTGTTTTTT.

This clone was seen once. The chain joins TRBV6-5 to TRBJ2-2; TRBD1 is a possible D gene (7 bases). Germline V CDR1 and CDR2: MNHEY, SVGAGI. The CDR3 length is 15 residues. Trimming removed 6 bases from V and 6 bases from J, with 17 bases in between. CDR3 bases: TGTGCCAGCAGGCGGTCAGGGGGGATCGCCGGGGAGCTGTTTTTT. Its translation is CASRRSGGIAGELFF.

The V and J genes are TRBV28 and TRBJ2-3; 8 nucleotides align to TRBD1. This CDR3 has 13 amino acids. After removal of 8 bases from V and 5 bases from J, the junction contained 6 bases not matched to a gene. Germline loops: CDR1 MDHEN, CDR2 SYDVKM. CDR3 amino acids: CASGSGGVDTQYF. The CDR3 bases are TGTGCCAGCGGATCAGGGGGCGTAGATACGCAGTATTTT.

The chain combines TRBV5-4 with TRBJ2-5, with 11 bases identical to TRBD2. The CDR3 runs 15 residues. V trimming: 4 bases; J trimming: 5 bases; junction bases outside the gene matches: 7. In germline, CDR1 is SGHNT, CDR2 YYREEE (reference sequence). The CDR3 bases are TGTGCCAGCAGCCAAGTAGCGGGAGGGCAGGAGACCCAGTACTTC. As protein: CASSQVAGGQETQYF.

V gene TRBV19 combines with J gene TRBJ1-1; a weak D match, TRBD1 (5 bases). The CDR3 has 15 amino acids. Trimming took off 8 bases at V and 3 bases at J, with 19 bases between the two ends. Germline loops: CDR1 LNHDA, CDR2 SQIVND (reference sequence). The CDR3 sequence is CASRDLVGEDTEAFF. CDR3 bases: TGTGCCAGTCGGGATTTGGTGGGGGAGGACACTGAAGCTTTCTTT. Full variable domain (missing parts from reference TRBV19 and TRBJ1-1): DGGITQSPKYLFRKEGQNVTLSCEQNLNHDAMYWYRQDPGQGLRLIYYSQIVNDFQKGDIAEGYSVSREKKESFPLTVTSAQKNPTAFYLCASRDLVGEDTEAFFGQGTRLTVV.

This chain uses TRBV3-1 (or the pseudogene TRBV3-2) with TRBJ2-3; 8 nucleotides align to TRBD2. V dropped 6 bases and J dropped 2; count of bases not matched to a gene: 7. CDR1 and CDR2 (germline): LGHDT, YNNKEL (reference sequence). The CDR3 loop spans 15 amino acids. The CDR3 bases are TGTGCCAGCAGGATGGGACTAGGGTTCACAGATACGCAGTATTTT. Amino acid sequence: CASRMGLGFTDTQYF.

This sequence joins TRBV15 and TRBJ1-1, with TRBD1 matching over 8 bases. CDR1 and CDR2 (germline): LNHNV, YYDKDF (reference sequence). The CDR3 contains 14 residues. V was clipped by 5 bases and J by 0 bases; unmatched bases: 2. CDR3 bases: TGTGCCACCAGCGGACAGGGAATGAACACTGAAGCTTTCTTT. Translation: CATSGQGMNTEAFF.

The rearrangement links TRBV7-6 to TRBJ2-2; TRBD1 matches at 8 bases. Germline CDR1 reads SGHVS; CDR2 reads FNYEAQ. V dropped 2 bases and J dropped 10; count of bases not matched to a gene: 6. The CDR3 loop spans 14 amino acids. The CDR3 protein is CASSLFQGAEELFF. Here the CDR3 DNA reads TGTGCCAGCAGCTTATTCCAGGGGGCAGAGGAGCTGTTTTTT.